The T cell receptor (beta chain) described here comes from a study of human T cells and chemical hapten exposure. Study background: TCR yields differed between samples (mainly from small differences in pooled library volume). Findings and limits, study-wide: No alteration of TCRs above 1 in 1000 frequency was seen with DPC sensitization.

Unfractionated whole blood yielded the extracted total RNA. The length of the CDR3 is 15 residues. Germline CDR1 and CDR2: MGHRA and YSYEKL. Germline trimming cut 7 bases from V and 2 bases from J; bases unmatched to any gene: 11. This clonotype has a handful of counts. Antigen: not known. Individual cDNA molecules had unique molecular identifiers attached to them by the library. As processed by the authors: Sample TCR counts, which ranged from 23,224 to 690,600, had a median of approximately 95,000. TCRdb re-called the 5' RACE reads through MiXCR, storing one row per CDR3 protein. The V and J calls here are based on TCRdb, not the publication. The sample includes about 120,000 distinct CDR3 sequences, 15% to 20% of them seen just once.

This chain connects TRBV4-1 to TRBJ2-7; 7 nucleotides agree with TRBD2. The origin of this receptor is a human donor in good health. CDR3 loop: CASTPTPSGPYEQYF. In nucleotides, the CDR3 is TGCGCCAGCACCCCAACTCCTAGCGGCCCCTACGAGCAGTACTTC.